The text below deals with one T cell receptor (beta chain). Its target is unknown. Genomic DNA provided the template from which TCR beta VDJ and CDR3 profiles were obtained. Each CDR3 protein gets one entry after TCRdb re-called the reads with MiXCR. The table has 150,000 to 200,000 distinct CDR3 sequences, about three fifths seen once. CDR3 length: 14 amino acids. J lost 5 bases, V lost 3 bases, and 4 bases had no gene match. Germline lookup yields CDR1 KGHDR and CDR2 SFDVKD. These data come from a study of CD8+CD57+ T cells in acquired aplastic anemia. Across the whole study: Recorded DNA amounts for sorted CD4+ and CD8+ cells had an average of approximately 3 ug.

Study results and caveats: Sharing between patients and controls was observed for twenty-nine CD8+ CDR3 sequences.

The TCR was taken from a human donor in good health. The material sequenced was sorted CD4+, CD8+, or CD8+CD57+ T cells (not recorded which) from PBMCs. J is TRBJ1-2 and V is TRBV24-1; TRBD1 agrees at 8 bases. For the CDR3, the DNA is TGTGCCACCAGTGATCCGGGACAGGCTTATGGCTACACCTTC. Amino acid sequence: CATSDPGQAYGYTF.